Following are 28 T cell receptor beta chains from one sample sequenced in a study of healthy donors' naive CD4 and CD8 T cells. Each TCR library used roughly 510 ng of total RNA and a linear amplification protocol. TCRdb reprocessed the reads via MiXCR and lists one record per CDR3 protein. The sample carries 150,000 to 200,000 distinct CDR3 sequences, nearly 75% recorded once. Sequencing was performed on naive CD4+ and CD8+ T cells sorted from blood, pooled from several donors. The source of these receptors is a pool of human donors in good health; the sample pools cells from several healthy donors.

The V call is TRBV6-2 or TRBV6-3, the J call TRBJ2-7; tentative D call: TRBD1 (5 bases). V was shortened by 0 bases and J by 0 bases, with 6 bases between the two germline ends. This CDR3 has 14 residues. CDR1 and CDR2 from the germline V gene are MNHEY and SVGEGT. CDR3 sequence reads: CASSYSTVSYEQYF. The DNA for the CDR3 is TGTGCCAGCAGTTACTCGACAGTCTCCTACGAGCAGTACTTC.

This rearrangement joins TRBV27 to TRBJ2-5; TRBD2 aligns across 15 bases. V lost 2 bases to trimming and J lost 0 bases; unmatched junction nucleotides: 4. There are 18 residues in the CDR3. Germline V CDR1 and CDR2: MNHEY, SMNVEV (reference sequence). CDR3 sequence reads: CASSLAGTSGGYQETQYF. The CDR3 DNA sequence: TGTGCCAGCAGTTTAGCCGGGACTAGCGGGGGGTACCAAGAGACCCAGTACTTC.

The sample holds a few counts of this clonotype. This chain joins TRBV6-5 and TRBJ1-1, with D hard to call. V was trimmed by 2 bases and J by 1 base, leaving 5 bases between them. The germline V gene has CDR1 MNHEY and CDR2 SVGAGI. The CDR3 sequence is 13 residues long. CDR3 protein: CASSYAGNTEAFF. The CDR3 DNA reads as TGTGCCAGCAGTTACGCCGGGAACACTGAAGCTTTCTTT.

The chain recombines TRBV19 with TRBJ1-1; 11 bases are a match to TRBD1. The CDR3 consists of 14 residues. V was pared by 4 bases and J by 5 bases, with 3 bases of the junction left unmatched. CDR1 and CDR2 from the germline V gene are LNHDA and SQIVND (reference sequence). CDR3 in DNA: TGTGCCAGTAGTAGGACAGGGGGCGGAACTGAAGCTTTCTTT. Its translation: CASSRTGGGTEAFF.

The rearrangement uses TRBV29-1 and TRBJ2-1; 14 nucleotides agree with TRBD2. CDR3 size: 16 residues. CDR1 and CDR2 from the germline V gene are SQVTM and ANQGSEA. V gave up 6 bases and J gave up 5 bases; unmatched junction bases: 9. The CDR3 nucleotides are TGCAGCGTAGCACCGGGACTAGCGGGAGTAAACAATGAGCAGTTCTTC. The encoded protein is CSVAPGLAGVNNEQFF.

The chain recombines TRBV6-5 with TRBJ2-1; 8 nucleotides match TRBD2. Germline V gene sequence: CDR1 MNHEY, CDR2 SVGAGI. This CDR3 comprises 13 residues. V trimming: 4 bases; J trimming: 15 bases; junction bases outside the gene matches: 11. The CDR3 nucleotides read TGTGCCAGCAGTTCCCCGGGACTAGTGCCTTGGTTCTTC. Amino acid sequence: CASSSPGLVPWFF.

This clonotype was detected only once. The rearrangement uses TRBV6-5 and TRBJ2-1, with D uncertain. Trimming stripped 5 bases from V and 5 bases from J, with 10 bases between. Germline CDR1 reads MNHEY; CDR2 reads SVGAGI. The CDR3 spans 13 residues. This chain's CDR3 is CASSNRIDNEQFF. In nucleotides, the CDR3 is TGTGCCAGCAGTAACCGGATTGACAATGAGCAGTTCTTC.

The chain couples TRBV5-1 to TRBJ2-5; 13 bases agree with TRBD2. The CDR3 is made up of 17 amino acids. The V gene's germline CDR1 is SGHRS and CDR2 YFSETQ. V gave up 7 bases and J gave up 0 bases; unmatched junction bases: 9. The CDR3 nucleotides read TGCGCCAGCGAGCGGGGGACTAGCGGGATGTACCAAGAGACCCAGTACTTC. Amino acids: CASERGTSGMYQETQYF.

V gene TRBV27 combines with J gene TRBJ1-1; D is unclear. Germline V CDR1 and CDR2: MNHEY, SMNVEV (reference sequence). Trimming left V 5 bases short and J 1 base short, with 11 bases between. This CDR3 spans 14 amino acids. For the CDR3, the DNA is TGTGCCAGCAGTCCCCGCGGAGCGAACACTGAAGCTTTCTTT. Its protein product is CASSPRGANTEAFF.

The chain is built from TRBV28 and TRBJ2-7, with 7 bases aligning to TRBD1. V lost 6 bases to trimming and J lost 6 bases; unmatched junction nucleotides: 8. The CDR3 spans 13 residues. Germline CDR1 is MDHEN and CDR2 is SYDVKM. The CDR3 DNA reads TGTGCCAGCAGCCGAGCCACAGGGGTCGAGCAGTACTTC. This gives the protein CASSRATGVEQYF.

The chain's CDR3 is CASSKELGHSTDTQYF. The DNA for the CDR3 is TGTGCCAGCAGCAAAGAGTTGGGACACAGCACAGATACGCAGTATTTT. The chain uses TRBV21-1 and TRBJ2-3; no check of the table's D call, TRBD1, against the DNA was made. TRBV21-1 is a pseudogene locus. The CDR3 is made up of 16 amino acids.

The CDR3 DNA follows: TGCGCCAGCAGCTTAATCGACAGCACCTACGAGCAGTACTTC. Protein: CASSLIDSTYEQYF. The chain employs TRBV5-1 and TRBJ2-7; D is perhaps TRBD1 (5 bases). V lost 2 bases, J lost 2 bases, and 11 bases lay in between. Germline assignment: CDR1 SGHRS and CDR2 YFSETQ. The CDR3 is made up of 14 amino acids.

The chain links TRBV6-6 to TRBJ1-3, with TRBD1 as a possible D gene (5 bases). CDR1 is MNHNY and CDR2 is SVGAGI in the germline V gene (reference sequence). CDR3 length: 16 amino acids. V lost 1 base and J lost 0, with 10 bases in between. In nucleotides, the CDR3 is TGTGCCAGCAGTTACTACGGCAGGGCCTCTGGAAACACCATATATTTT. Translated, it gives CASSYYGRASGNTIYF.

This clonotype was counted only a few times. This CDR3 reads CASSWLARAPSSGANVLTF. CDR3 bases: TGTGCCAGCAGTTGGCTTGCCCGGGCTCCGAGCTCTGGGGCCAACGTCCTGACTTTC. This sequence joins TRBV27 and TRBJ2-6; D uncertain. Trimming shortened V by 4 bases and J by 0 bases, and 19 bases separated the two germline ends. CDR3 length equals 19 residues. The germline gives CDR1 MNHEY, CDR2 SMNVEV (reference sequence).

CDR3 protein: CATSRDIVSLAGEDEQFF. As DNA, the CDR3 is TGTGCCACCAGCAGAGACATCGTGTCGCTAGCGGGAGAGGATGAGCAGTTCTTC. The chain employs TRBV15 and TRBJ2-1; TRBD2 aligns across 10 bases. The V and J ends lost 0 bases and 8 bases, in that order; junction bases with no gene match: 13. The germline CDR1 and CDR2 sequences are LNHNV and YYDKDF (reference sequence). The CDR3 spans 18 residues. The entire variable domain, with the rest obtained from reference TRBV15 and TRBJ2-1, is as follows: DAMVIQNPRYQVTQFGKPVTLSCSQTLNHNVMYWYQQKSSQAPKLLFHYYDKDFNNEADTPDNFQSRRPNTSFCFLDIRSPGLGDTAMYLCATSRDIVSLAGEDEQFFGPGTRLTVL.

The rearrangement links TRBV2 to TRBJ2-5, with unresolved D. The CDR3 has 15 amino acids. CDR1 is SNHLY, CDR2 FYNNEI, per germline. V lost 0 bases and J lost 1, with 9 bases in between. The CDR3 loop reads CASSEAQGFQETQYF. CDR3 in DNA: TGTGCCAGCAGTGAAGCTCAAGGGTTCCAAGAGACCCAGTACTTC.

The genes are TRBV29-1 and TRBJ2-7; D is perhaps TRBD2 (6 bases). Germline CDR1 and CDR2: SQVTM and ANQGSEA. The CDR3 is made up of 12 amino acids. V dropped 7 bases and J dropped 0 bases, with 10 bases sitting between them. The CDR3 is CSGKGLSYEQYF. For the CDR3, the DNA is TGCAGCGGGAAGGGACTCTCCTACGAGCAGTACTTC.

V usage is TRBV29-1 and J usage is TRBJ2-7; unclear D gene. Germline-derived CDR1 and CDR2 are SQVTM and ANQGSEA. The ends were cut back, 4 bases at V and 4 bases at J, with 14 bases in the middle. The CDR3 is 13 amino acids. Here the CDR3 reads CSVVLTRLYEQYF. The CDR3 nucleotides read TGCAGCGTTGTTTTGACGCGACTGTACGAGCAGTACTTC.

The chain links TRBV18 to TRBJ1-1, with unresolved D. CDR3 size: 14 residues. CDR1 and CDR2 from the germline V gene are KGHSH and LQKENI. Between the trimmed V and J ends, which lost 2 bases and 1 base, there was a span of 8 bases. CDR3 residues: CASSPGNRNTEAFF. The CDR3 coding sequence is TGTGCCAGCTCACCAGGCAACCGGAACACTGAAGCTTTCTTT.

The chain employs TRBV29-1 and TRBJ2-7; 12 bases agree with TRBD2. The CDR3 is 13 residues long. The germline gives CDR1 SQVTM, CDR2 ANQGSEA. J was trimmed by 7 bases and V by 4 bases; bases with no gene match: 5. This CDR3 is CSVVTSGSQEQYF. The CDR3 bases are TGCAGCGTTGTGACTAGCGGGAGCCAAGAGCAGTACTTC.

The V and J genes are TRBV27 and TRBJ2-7; D is possibly TRBD1 (5 bases). Trimming cost V 5 bases and J 3 bases, with 20 bases left between them. Germline values: CDR1 MNHEY, CDR2 SMNVEV (reference sequence). There are 16 residues in the CDR3. In DNA, the CDR3 is TGTGCCAGCAGTGTCAACCTCGGACAAAAATTCTACGAGCAGTACTTC. Translated: CASSVNLGQKFYEQYF.

The J gene is TRBJ1-3, the V gene TRBV6-1, with unresolved D. Germline V gene sequence: CDR1 MNHNS, CDR2 SASEGT. The CDR3 is 14 amino acids. V was trimmed by 4 bases and J by 0 bases, leaving 7 bases between them. CDR3 in DNA: TGTGCCAGCAGTGCGGGAGTCTCTGGAAACACCATATATTTT. Protein: CASSAGVSGNTIYF.

CDR3 DNA: TGCAGCGTCCAAGGGGCCGGACAGGGGAACTATGGCTACACCTTC. Its translation: CSVQGAGQGNYGYTF. The J gene is TRBJ1-2, the V gene TRBV29-1; 9 bases agree with TRBD1. V shed 6 bases, J shed 2 bases, and the junction held 10 bases outside the gene matches. CDR3 length: 15 amino acids. Germline CDR1 and CDR2: SQVTM and ANQGSEA.

The chain recombines TRBV2 with TRBJ2-1; no reliable D call. V was cut by 7 bases and J by 5 bases, with 9 bases left in between. The germline gives CDR1 SNHLY, CDR2 FYNNEI. The CDR3 has 12 amino acids. DNA for the CDR3: TGTGCCAGCACTGTTTACCACAATGAGCAGTTCTTC. Translation gives CASTVYHNEQFF. Supplemented by reference TRBV2 and TRBJ2-1, the full variable domain reads EPEVTQTPSHQVTQMGQEVILRCVPISNHLYFYWYRQILGQKVEFLVSFYNNEISEKSEIFDDQFSVERPDGSNFTLKIRSTKLEDSAMYFCASTVYHNEQFFGPGTRLTVL.

The rearrangement joins TRBV20-1 to TRBJ2-1; 13 nucleotides agree with TRBD2. The J call may be mistaken, given a closer DNA end match to TRBJ2-5. The CDR3 is 14 amino acids. Germline V CDR1 and CDR2: DFQATT, SNEGSKA (reference sequence). The chain's CDR3 is CSARGTSGSETQYF. The CDR3, as DNA: TGCAGTGCTAGAGGGACTAGCGGGAGTGAGACCCAGTACTTC.

This clonotype was recorded only once. The rearrangement links TRBV12-3 or TRBV12-4 to TRBJ2-7, with a weak D call TRBD1 (5 bases). V gave up 4 bases and J gave up 0 bases, with 10 bases separating them. The CDR3 contains 14 residues. The DNA of the CDR3 is TGTGCCAGCAGTTACAGGATTATCTCCTACGAGCAGTACTTC. Translation: CASSYRIISYEQYF.

The V call is TRBV30, the J call TRBJ1-2; D is possibly TRBD1 (6 bases). This CDR3 spans 15 amino acids. Trimming shortened V by 4 bases and J by 0 bases, and 15 bases separated the two germline ends. Germline V gene lookup returns CDR1 GTSNPN and CDR2 SVGIG (reference sequence). CDR3 nucleotides: TGTGCCTGGACAGGACAGCATCACTCTAACTATGGCTACACCTTC. Translating gives CAWTGQHHSNYGYTF. Drawing the rest from reference TRBV30 and TRBJ1-2, the complete variable domain is SQTIHQWPATLVQPVGSPLSLECTVEGTSNPNLYWYRQAAGRGLQLLFYSVGIGQISSEVPQNLSASRPQDRQFILSSKKLLLSDSGFYLCAWTGQHHSNYGYTFGSGTRLTVV.

The rearrangement links TRBV29-1 to TRBJ2-7; no definite D call. Germline values: CDR1 SQVTM, CDR2 ANQGSEA. V shed 6 bases and J shed 1 base, with 13 bases lying between them. CDR3 size: 13 residues. CDR3 DNA: TGCAGCGTGGTTGCAGTAACGTCCTACGAGCAGTACTTC. The encoded protein is CSVVAVTSYEQYF.